This T cell receptor (beta chain) was identified in a study of T cell repertoires in cytomegalovirus infection. As to this clonotype: Its antigen is unidentified.

CDR3 length equals 16 residues. V dropped 1 base and J dropped 4 bases, with 16 bases sitting between them. From germline, CDR1 is SGHDN and CDR2 FVKESK. TCRdb recomputed calls from the reads with MiXCR, one row per CDR3 protein. This sample has 830,000 or so distinct CDR3 sequences, with roughly 33% found just once. This clonotype was obtained from a human donor in good health (CMV status not recorded). Some clones in this sample may be carry-over from other donors' samples. V usage is TRBV14 and J usage is TRBJ1-2; D unresolved. This specimen consisted of cultured CD8+ T cells from PBMCs, obtained from culture after CMV antigen stimulation. The CDR3 protein is CASSQGWPARVYGYTF. The CDR3 DNA is TGTGCCAGCAGCCAAGGCTGGCCGGCGCGGGTCTATGGCTACACCTTC.